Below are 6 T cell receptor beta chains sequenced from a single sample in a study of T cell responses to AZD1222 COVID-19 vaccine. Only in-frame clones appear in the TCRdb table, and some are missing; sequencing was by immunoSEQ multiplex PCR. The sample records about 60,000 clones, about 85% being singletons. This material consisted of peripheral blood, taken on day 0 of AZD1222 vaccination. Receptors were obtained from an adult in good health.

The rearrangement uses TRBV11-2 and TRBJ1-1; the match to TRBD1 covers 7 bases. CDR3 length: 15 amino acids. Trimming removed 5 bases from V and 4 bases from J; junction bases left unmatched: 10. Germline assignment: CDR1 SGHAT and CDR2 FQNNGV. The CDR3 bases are TGTGCCAGCAGCGTCGAGGGGGCGCGAGGCACTGAAGCTTTCTTT. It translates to CASSVEGARGTEAFF.

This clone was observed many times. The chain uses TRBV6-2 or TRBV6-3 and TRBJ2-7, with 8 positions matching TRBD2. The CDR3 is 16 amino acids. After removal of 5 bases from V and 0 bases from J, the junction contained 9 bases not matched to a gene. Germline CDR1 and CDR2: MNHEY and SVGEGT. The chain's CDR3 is CASSTYIAGNSYEQYF. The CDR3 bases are TGTGCCAGCAGTACCTACATAGCGGGGAACTCCTACGAGCAGTACTTC.

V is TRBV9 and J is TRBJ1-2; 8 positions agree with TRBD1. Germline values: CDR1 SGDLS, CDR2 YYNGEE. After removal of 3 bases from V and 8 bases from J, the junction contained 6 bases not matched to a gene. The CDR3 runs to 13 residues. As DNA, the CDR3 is TGTGCCAGCAGCGGAGACAGGGGACACGGCTACACCTTC. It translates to CASSGDRGHGYTF.

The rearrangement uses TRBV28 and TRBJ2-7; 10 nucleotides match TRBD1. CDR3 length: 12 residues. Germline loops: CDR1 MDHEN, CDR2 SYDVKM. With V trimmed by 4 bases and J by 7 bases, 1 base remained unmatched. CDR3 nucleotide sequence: TGTGCCAGCAGTTGGACAGGGGGAGAGCAGTACTTC. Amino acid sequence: CASSWTGGEQYF. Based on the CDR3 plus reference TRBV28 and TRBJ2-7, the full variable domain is DVKVTQSSRYLVKRTGEKVFLECVQDMDHENMFWYRQDPGLGLRLIYFSYDVKMKEKGDIPEGYSVSREKKERFSLILESASTNQTSMYLCASSWTGGEQYFGPGTRLTVT.

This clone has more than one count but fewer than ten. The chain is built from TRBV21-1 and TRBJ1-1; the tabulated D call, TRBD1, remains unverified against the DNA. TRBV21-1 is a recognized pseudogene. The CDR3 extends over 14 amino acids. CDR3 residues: CASSKEVITDIAFF. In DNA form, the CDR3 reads TGTGCCAGCAGCAAAGAGGTGATCACGGACATAGCTTTCTTT.

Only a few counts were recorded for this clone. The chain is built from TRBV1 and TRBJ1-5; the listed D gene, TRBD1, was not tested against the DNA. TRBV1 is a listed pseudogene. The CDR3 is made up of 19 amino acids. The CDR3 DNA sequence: TGCACCAGCAGCTCTCCCCGGGACAGGGGACCCTATAGCAATCAGCCCCAGCATTTT. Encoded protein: CTSSSPRDRGPYSNQPQHF.